This TCR beta chain appears in the sequencing data of a study of cytomegalovirus exposure and HLA in healthy donors (dated by TCRdb to the late 2010s). With respect to the entire study: An earlier analysis of approximately 600 of the donors reported about 250 Gb of sequence data and 100 million to 130 million unique TCR beta sequences from roughly 180 million T cells. High-throughput TCR immunosequencing, statistical association of individual TCRs with disease status, and machine learning were combined to predict cytomegalovirus infection status. The study used immunosequencing to profile the T cell repertoires of more than 650 subjects and linked those repertoires to cytomegalovirus serostatus. Both class I and class II loci were covered by HLA typing, at four-digit resolution. In a later analysis, previously published TCR beta repertoires from several hundred donors were re-analyzed and high-resolution HLA genotyping was added so that TCR occurrence patterns could be studied. In the later analysis, no new phenotypic data were used to find candidate immune exposures; instead, reliance was placed on TCR beta sequences and their occurrence across donors. Donor age, sex, ethnicity and CMV serostatus were compiled together with the repertoire data. A later genetic analysis took genome-wide SNP genotypes for about 55% of the roughly 700 donors and used that subset as a discovery cohort. Roughly five DR-DQ haplotypes were treated as single units for association and clustering because of strong linkage in the cohort. An early release covering roughly 600 HLA-typed donors comprised about 290 gigabases of sequencing data and some 79 million unique TCR sequences. In addition to the first cohort of roughly 670 subjects, a separate validation cohort of approximately 130 different subjects was used. In an earlier analysis of 587 of the donors, high-throughput TCR beta sequencing was used to judge whether each TCR beta V gene segment behaved as functional or pseudogenic. Among approximately 370 genotyped donors of the cohort, an average of roughly 230,000 unique TCR beta nucleotide sequences was sequenced per donor, of which 15% to 20% were non-productive. Of the roughly 400 genotyped donors, approximately 82% fell in the genetic ancestry cluster associated with self-reported Caucasian donors. The study aimed to test whether signatures of past pathogen exposure could be identified by cataloging public T cell receptors. Every repertoire in the discovery cohort had been generated on one and the same sequencing platform. Typing coverage varied by locus: about 620-630 donors for A, B, C, DRB1 and DQB1; approximately 560 for DQA1; over 600 for DPA1; around 450 for DPB1.

Overall study results and their limits: Seventeen rarely observed V segments, including chromosome 9 orphons, were excluded from the earlier analysis of some 590 of the donors because counts were too low. In a later genetic analysis, a missense DCLRE1C variant was associated with V-gene and J-gene trimming of TCR beta chains, and the association was replicated in an independent cohort. The presence/absence analyses assumed that sequencing depth was roughly uniform across donors, and that assumption may not be true. The study gave a list of some 150 TCR beta chains associated with cytomegalovirus. In a later analysis, HLA-associated TCR beta chains showed more clonal expansion and lower generation probabilities than non-associated chains that were equally common. When HLA alleles, especially DR and DQ, strongly co-occurred, TCR associations were difficult to assign to individual alleles. A further reported finding was that TCR beta sequences accurately predicted the HLA-A and HLA-B alleles for most subjects in the first cohort. In a later analysis, most CMV-associated TCR beta chains were found to appear HLA-restricted, with HLA associations seemingly driven largely by CMV exposure. A later analysis reported that several top co-occurrence clusters appeared linked to parvovirus B19, influenza, CMV and Epstein-Barr virus. The classifier was reported to diagnose cytomegalovirus status with high specificity and sensitivity in both the original cohort and the validation cohort. In an earlier analysis of over 550 of the donors, most TCR beta V segments were observed in productive rearrangements about 90% or about 30% of the time, broadly matching IMGT annotations. Most TCR sequences were observed very rarely across donors, whereas some public TCRs were present in many individuals. Correlated functional status among segregating V segments might be attributable to linkage disequilibrium, but an unknown experimental factor could not be ruled out. A later analysis associated 15,000 to 20,000 TCR beta sequences with specific HLA alleles at a false discovery rate of 0.05. According to a later analysis, TCR association rates differed among HLA loci, with DRB1 alleles showing the most associated TCRs and HLA-C alleles showing the fewest. CMV serostatus was the only immune exposure information available for the cohort. Because some donors lacked HLA typing at each locus, the association tests relied only on the typed subset. In this cohort, only TCR beta chains were sequenced, and detectable features were limited by the absence of alpha or paired-chain data. The sequencing pipeline was judged likely to have produced a cluster of highly shared sequence variants as a technical artifact. A few of the identified cytomegalovirus-associated TCR beta chains were confirmed in vitro to be specific for cytomegalovirus antigens. According to the authors, the approach could potentially be generalized to other disease states and immunological phenotypes. In a later genetic analysis, fewer N-insertions in productive TCRs were reported among donors in an Asian-associated ancestry cluster than the roughly 700-donor mean. Some IMGT-functional V segments, including TRBV6-2 and TRBV6-3, could not be told apart with the 87-base-pair reads, so those segments were excluded.

As concerns this clone: Its antigen is still unknown. Base qualities are not provided; no much larger clone lies one nucleotide away.

The library was obtained by the immunoSEQ multiplex PCR assay. For the multiplex PCR, a mixture combining 60 forward primers for TCR Vbeta segments and 13 reverse primers for TCR Jbeta segments was used. The CDR3 region of rearranged TCR beta genes was amplified from genomic DNA by a multiplex PCR assay. On the Illumina HiSeq System, the amplified TCR beta libraries were sequenced as 87-base-pair reads. Under the source paper's analysis protocol: A later analysis tallied around 82 million unique TCR beta chains across the 666 repertoires, and some 12 million of those chains were shared by two or more donors. Raw reads were error-corrected and collapsed into unique sequences by a nearest-neighbor algorithm in which closely related sequences were merged to remove PCR and sequencing errors. Alignment of CDR3 sequences to IMGT reference sequences was used to assign V, D and J gene segments. For a sequence to be retained, at least a six-nucleotide match to both a V gene segment and a J gene segment was required. Rearrangements were classified as productive when the CDR3 lacked stop codons and remained in frame with V and J, and all other rearrangements were classified as non-productive. CDR3 was defined by IMGT convention, running from the second conserved V-encoded cysteine to the conserved J-encoded phenylalanine. The earlier analysis of some 600 of the donors excluded sequences that lacked an unambiguous match to a single V gene segment. In an earlier analysis of 587 of the donors, a V segment was called functional when productive rearrangements were above 56.7%, and segregating when the standard deviation between donors exceeded 5%. To diagnose cytomegalovirus status from the catalog of TCR beta chain sequences, a statistical classification framework was built. V and J gene assignment, in a later analysis, came from comparing TCR nucleotide sequences with IMGT/GENE-DB human TR gene sequences. In a later analysis, CDR3 sequences and most-parsimonious VDJ recombination scenarios were assigned using the TCRdist pipeline. In a later analysis, each TCR beta chain was defined by its CDR3 amino acid sequence together with its V-gene family, and reads lacking a unique V-gene family were excluded. In a later analysis, approximately 640 highly shared, low-generation-probability nucleotide sequences were removed to address suspected cross-contamination and a sequencing artifact. For each public chain, a later analysis derived a clonal expansion index from normalized ranks of inferred template counts within each repertoire. A later analysis computed generation probabilities with a VDJ recombination model fitted to out-of-frame rearrangements, and checked the results against IGoR. Hypergeometric tests were used in a later analysis to score TCR-TCR, TCR-HLA and TCR-CMV co-occurrence, with a repertoire-size bias correction applied to the TCR pairs. In a later analysis, false discovery rates were estimated by permuting HLA or CMV assignments 20 times. In a later analysis, co-occurring TCRs were grouped with DBSCAN, and TCRdist sequence similarity was added when clustering was performed within HLA-allele-positive subsets. For co-occurrence clustering, repertoires with fewer than 30,000 or more than 120,000 public chains were excluded, along with roughly 5 repertoires with anomalous nucleotide sharing. Held by TCRdb, this immuneACCESS table contains in-frame sequences only and omits some clones. Under half of the omission traces to an unresolved V gene where checked; the cause of the rest is unknown. The DNA was the basis for D and trimming; V, J and clone size are from that table. The table for this sample lists about 82,000 clones; around three quarters of them were counted only once. The ten largest account for under 8.5% of the sample.

The cohort consisted of some 670 healthy bone marrow donors. At the time of sampling, all cohort members were nominally healthy, though unrecorded immune exposures were likely present. The donor tested CMV seronegative, placing the donor among the 350 or so seronegative members of the cohort. Each donor provided a peripheral blood sample, and peripheral blood mononuclear cells were used for TCR beta sequencing. The Qiagen DNeasy Blood Extraction Kit was used to extract genomic DNA from the blood cell samples. Between the V and J ends, shortened by 4 bases and 7 bases respectively, the junction contains 25 bases. For CDR1 and CDR2, the germline V gene (reference sequence) lists GTSNPN and SVGIG. Inclusive of the bounding cysteine and phenylalanine, the CDR3 is 16 residues long. Only CDR3 DNA remains: 48 bases, in frame from the first base.

The sequence joins TRBV30 to TRBJ1-1; the D gene cannot be resolved reliably. Material: PBMCs. The TCR was taken from a man aged 55 to 70 in good health and CMV-seronegative. CDR3 protein: CAWTPEVPGFRNEAFF. DNA sequence: TGTGCCTGGACTCCGGAGGTTCCGGGGTTTAGGAATGAAGCTTTCTTT.